This T cell receptor beta chain was identified in a study of shared clonotypes between healthy human individuals. The study's findings and limits: Naive subsets tended to show greater estimated richness than memory subsets. Sorted-subset sequencing, rarefaction showed, was incomplete despite large depth.

In the source study's methods: Filtering differed, since immunoSEQ gave only junction sequences and no quality scores. Repertoires were generated with immunoSEQ multiplex PCR, while TCRdb's copy carries only in-frame clones and drops some. The V and J calls and clone size are taken from that table; D and trimming were inferred from the DNA. The sample has about 2.3 million clones, around 93% seen once; the top ten hold approximately 0.39%. The V gene's germline CDR1 is SEHNR and CDR2 FQNEAQ (reference sequence). The CDR3 is made up of 18 amino acids. The ends were cut back, 4 bases at V and 1 base at J, with 20 bases in the middle. As regards this clone: The antigen is not known.

The sample was naive CD4+ T cells from PBMCs. This sample's subset: CD45RA+ positively selected. The receptor's source is a young man in good health. Some clones in this sample may be carry-over from other donors' samples. The V and J genes are TRBV7-9 and TRBJ1-3, with a tentative D call TRBD1 (6 bases). Here the CDR3 reads CASSSARRTVESGNTIYF. The CDR3 DNA is TGTGCCAGCAGCTCGGCTAGGAGGACAGTCGAGTCTGGAAACACCATATATTTT.